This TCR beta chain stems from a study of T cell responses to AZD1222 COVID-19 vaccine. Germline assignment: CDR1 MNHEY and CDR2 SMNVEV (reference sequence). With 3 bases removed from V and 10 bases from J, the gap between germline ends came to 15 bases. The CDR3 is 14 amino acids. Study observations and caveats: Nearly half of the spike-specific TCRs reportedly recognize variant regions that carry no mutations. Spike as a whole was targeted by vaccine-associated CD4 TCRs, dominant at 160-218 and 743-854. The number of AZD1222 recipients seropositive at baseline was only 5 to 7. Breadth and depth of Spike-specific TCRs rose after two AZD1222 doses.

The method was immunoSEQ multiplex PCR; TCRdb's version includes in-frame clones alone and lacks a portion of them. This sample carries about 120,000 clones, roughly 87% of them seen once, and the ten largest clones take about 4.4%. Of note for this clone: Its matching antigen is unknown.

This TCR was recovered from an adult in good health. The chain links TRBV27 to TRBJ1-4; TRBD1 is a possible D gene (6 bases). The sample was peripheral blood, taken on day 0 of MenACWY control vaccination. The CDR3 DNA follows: TGTGCCAGCAGTTTGATACCTCAGGGGCGAAAACTGTTTTTT. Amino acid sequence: CASSLIPQGRKLFF.